This TCR beta chain is from a study of blood T cell repertoires in COVID-19 (dated by TCRdb to the early 2020s). Looking at the study overall: The collaborator samples originated in the United States, Italy and Spain and spanned the acute and convalescent phases of COVID-19. The repertoires were made available in a free public database intended to serve as a resource for research on the immune response to SARS-CoV-2. A de-identified subject ID, COVID-19 status, age in years and sex were almost always included in the sample metadata. Where available, HLA class I and class II types were taken from metadata supplied by the sample provider and were not determined by assay-based typing. Subjects who had been exposed to COVID-19, were actively infected with it, or had recovered from it provided the deeply sampled blood TCRbeta repertoires that made up the dataset. The samples were drawn from two sources: the first 160 participants of the ongoing ImmuneRACE study, and 1,000 to 1,500 subjects contributed by 6 global collaborators. The prospective study material was composed of cDNA or gDNA derived from T cells, B-cell-depleted T cells, or PBMCs. Paper-wide results and their limitations: The quantity of clinical and demographic metadata differed by source and by participant and was supplied without curation.

V loses 4 bases of germline sequence and J loses 7 bases, and the interval between the two ends is 19 bases. The CDR3 contains 16 residues, cysteine and phenylalanine counted. CDR3 DNA only is kept here, 48 bases in frame from base 1. Looking up the germline V gene yields CDR1 MNHEY and CDR2 SVGAGI. As regards this clone: The target of this receptor is not known. Nothing much larger sits one base from this clone, and base qualities are not available.

At one collaborating source in Seattle, patients were enrolled during active infection and were followed longitudinally through the course of disease. Collaborating institutions collected whole blood in K2EDTA tubes following their own protocols. Collaborator samples were shipped for TCRbeta analysis as frozen whole blood, isolated PBMCs, or DNA extracted from either sample type. TCRbeta CDR3 regions were amplified from genomic DNA using the immunoSEQ Assay, a bias-controlled multiplex PCR. The authors' analysis ran thus. The number of nucleated cells in each sample was estimated from the amplification of reference gene primers within the assay. To quantify the absolute abundance of each unique TCRbeta CDR3 rearrangement, sequence reads were collapsed and filtered. For each sample, productive Simpson clonality was calculated by taking the square root of Simpson's diversity index across productive rearrangements. The table was pulled from immuneACCESS by TCRdb, which kept in-frame rearrangements only. Such tables lose some clones; where checked, under half of the loss comes from unresolved V genes, and the rest has no known cause. That table supplies the V and J calls and clone size; D and trimming were determined from the DNA. This sample holds 100,000 to 150,000 clones; about 89% were observed only once. The ten largest clonotypes hold around 4.2% of the sample.

Sequenced input: peripheral blood. The rearrangement combines TRBV6-5 with TRBJ1-4, with the D gene not confidently named. The sequence came from a man aged 55-75 years with COVID-19, enrolled during active disease. The CDR3 region reads CASSSALAGVGEKLFF. The nucleotide sequence reads as follows: TGTGCCAGCAGTTCCGCCCTGGCCGGGGTGGGTGAAAAACTGTTTTTT.